Each of the 2 T cell receptor beta chains below was sequenced from the same sample in a study of blood T cells in healthy people across ages. The second PCR ran roughly 7 to 12 cycles with a sample-barcoded 5' primer and J-beta primers. Each CDR3 protein gets one entry after TCRdb re-called the 5' RACE reads with MiXCR. The sample comprises 1,500,000 or so distinct CDR3 sequences, 45% to 70% of which are singletons, and over 5% rests with the top ten. Sequenced material: blood. The receptor source for this set is a man between 18 and 29 years old in good health.

The V and J genes are TRBV6-5 and TRBJ1-2, with a tentative D call TRBD1 (5 bases). Looked up from germline, CDR1 is MNHEY and CDR2 is SVGAGI. This CDR3 comprises 14 residues. V was cut by 5 bases and J by 6 bases, with 16 bases left in between. The CDR3 sequence is CASSRSISGDGYTF. CDR3 in DNA: TGTGCCAGCAGTCGCTCAATATCGGGGGATGGCTACACCTTC.

This chain connects TRBV28 to TRBJ2-6; a weak D match, TRBD1 (6 bases). V gave up 10 bases and J gave up 2 bases, with 15 bases separating them. This CDR3 comprises 15 residues. Germline-derived CDR1 and CDR2 are MDHEN and SYDVKM. The CDR3 DNA follows: TGTGCCATAGAGAACAGGGATCCTGGGGCCAACGTCCTGACTTTC. Translated, it gives CAIENRDPGANVLTF.